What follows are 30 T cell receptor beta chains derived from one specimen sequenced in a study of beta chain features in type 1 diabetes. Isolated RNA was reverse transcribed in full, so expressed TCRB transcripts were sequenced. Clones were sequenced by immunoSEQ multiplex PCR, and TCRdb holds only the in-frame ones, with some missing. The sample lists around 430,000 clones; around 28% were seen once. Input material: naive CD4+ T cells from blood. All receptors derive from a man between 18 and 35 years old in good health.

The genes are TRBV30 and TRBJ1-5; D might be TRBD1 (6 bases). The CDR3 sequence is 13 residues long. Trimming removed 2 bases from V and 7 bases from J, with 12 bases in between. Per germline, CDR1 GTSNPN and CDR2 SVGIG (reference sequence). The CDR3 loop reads CAWSLAGGQPQHF. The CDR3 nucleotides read TGTGCCTGGAGTCTGGCGGGGGGCCAGCCCCAGCATTTT.

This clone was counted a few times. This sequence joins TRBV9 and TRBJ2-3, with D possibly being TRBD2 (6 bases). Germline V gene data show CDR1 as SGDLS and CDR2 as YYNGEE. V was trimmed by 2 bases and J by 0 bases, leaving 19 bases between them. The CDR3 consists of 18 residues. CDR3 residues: CASSVRTMSHTSTDTQYF. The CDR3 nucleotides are TGTGCCAGCAGCGTTCGGACTATGTCCCATACTAGCACAGATACGCAGTATTTT.

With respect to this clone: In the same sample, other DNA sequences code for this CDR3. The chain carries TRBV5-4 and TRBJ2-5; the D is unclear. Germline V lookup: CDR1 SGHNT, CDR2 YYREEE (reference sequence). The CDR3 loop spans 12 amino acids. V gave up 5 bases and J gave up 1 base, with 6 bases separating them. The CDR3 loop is CASSPTQETQYF. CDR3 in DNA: TGTGCCAGCAGTCCAACCCAAGAGACCCAGTACTTC. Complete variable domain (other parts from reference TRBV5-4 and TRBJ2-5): ETGVTQSPTHLIKTRGQQVTLRCSSQSGHNTVSWYQQALGQGPQFIFQYYREEENGRGNFPPRFSGLQFPNYSSELNVNALELDDSALYLCASSPTQETQYFGPGTRLLVL.

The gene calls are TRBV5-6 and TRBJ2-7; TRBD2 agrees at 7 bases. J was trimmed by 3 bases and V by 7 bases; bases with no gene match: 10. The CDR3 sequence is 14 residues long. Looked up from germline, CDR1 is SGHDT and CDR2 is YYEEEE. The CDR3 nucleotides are TGTGCCAGCCGGATTTGGGCGGGAGTCTACGAGCAGTACTTC. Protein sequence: CASRIWAGVYEQYF. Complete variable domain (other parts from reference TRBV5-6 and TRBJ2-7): DAGVTQSPTHLIKTRGQQVTLRCSPKSGHDTVSWYQQALGQGPQFIFQYYEEEERQRGNFPDRFSGHQFPNYSSELNVNALLLGDSALYLCASRIWAGVYEQYFGPGTRLTVT.

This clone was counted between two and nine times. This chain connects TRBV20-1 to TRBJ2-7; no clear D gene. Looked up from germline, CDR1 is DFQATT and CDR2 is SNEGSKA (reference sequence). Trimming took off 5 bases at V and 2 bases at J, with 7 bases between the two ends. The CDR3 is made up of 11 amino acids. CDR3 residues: CSAQTPYEQYF. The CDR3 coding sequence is TGCAGTGCTCAGACACCCTACGAGCAGTACTTC.

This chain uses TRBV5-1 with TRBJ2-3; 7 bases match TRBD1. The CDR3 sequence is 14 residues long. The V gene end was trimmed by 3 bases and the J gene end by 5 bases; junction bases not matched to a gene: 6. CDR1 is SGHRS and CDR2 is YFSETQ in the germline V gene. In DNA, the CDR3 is TGCGCCAGCAGCTGGGACAGTTCCGAAGATACGCAGTATTTT. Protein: CASSWDSSEDTQYF.

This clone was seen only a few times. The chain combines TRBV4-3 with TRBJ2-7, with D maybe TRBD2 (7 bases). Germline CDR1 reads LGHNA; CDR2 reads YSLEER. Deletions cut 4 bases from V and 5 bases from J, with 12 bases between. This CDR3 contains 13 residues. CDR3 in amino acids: CASSPEGGNEQYF. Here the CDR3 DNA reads TGCGCCAGCAGCCCCGAGGGGGGGAACGAGCAGTACTTC.

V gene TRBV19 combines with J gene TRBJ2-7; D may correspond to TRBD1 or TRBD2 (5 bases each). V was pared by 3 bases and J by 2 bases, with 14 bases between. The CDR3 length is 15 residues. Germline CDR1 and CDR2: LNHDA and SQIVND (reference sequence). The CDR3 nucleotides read TGTGCCAGTAGTATCCACGGGACGTTCACCTACGAGCAGTACTTC. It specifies CASSIHGTFTYEQYF.

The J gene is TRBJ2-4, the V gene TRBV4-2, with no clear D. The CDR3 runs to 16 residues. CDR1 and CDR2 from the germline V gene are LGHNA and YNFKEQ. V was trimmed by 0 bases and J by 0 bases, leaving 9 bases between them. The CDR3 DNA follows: TGTGCCAGCAGCCAAGATCTGCGACTAGCCAAAAACATTCAGTACTTC. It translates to CASSQDLRLAKNIQYF.

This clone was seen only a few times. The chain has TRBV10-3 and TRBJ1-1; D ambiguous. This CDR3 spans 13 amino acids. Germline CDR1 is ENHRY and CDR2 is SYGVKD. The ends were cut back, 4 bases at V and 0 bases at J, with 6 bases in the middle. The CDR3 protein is CAISGSLNTEAFF. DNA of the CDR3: TGTGCCATCAGTGGCAGCCTGAACACTGAAGCTTTCTTT.

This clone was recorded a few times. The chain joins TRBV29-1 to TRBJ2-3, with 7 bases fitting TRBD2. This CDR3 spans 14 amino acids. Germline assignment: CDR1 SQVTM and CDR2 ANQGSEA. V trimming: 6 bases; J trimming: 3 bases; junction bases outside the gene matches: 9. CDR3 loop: CSVSAGVRTDTQYF. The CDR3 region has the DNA TGCAGCGTCAGCGCGGGAGTGCGAACAGATACGCAGTATTTT.

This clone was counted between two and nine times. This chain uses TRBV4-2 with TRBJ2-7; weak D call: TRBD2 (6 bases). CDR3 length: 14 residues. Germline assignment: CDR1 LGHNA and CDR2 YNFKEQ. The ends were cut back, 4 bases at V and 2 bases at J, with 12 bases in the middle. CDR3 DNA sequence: TGTGCCAGCAGCCGAGAGACGGGGGCCTACGAGCAGTACTTC. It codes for CASSRETGAYEQYF.

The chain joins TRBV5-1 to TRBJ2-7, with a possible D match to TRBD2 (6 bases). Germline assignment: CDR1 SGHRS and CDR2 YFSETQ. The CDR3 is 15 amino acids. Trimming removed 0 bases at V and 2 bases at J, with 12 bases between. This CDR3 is CASSLGETRTYEQYF. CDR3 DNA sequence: TGCGCCAGCAGCTTGGGTGAGACTAGGACCTACGAGCAGTACTTC.

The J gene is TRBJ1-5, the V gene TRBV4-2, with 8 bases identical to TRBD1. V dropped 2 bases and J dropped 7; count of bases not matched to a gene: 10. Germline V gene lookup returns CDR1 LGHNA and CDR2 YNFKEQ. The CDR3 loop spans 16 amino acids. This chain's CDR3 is CASSQTTGTGLQPQHF. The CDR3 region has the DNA TGTGCCAGCAGCCAAACCACGGGGACAGGCTTGCAGCCCCAGCATTTT.

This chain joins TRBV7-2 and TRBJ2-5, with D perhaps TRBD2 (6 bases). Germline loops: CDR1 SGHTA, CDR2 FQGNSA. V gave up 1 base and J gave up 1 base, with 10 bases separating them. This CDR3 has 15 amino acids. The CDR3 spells CASSLVAGSQETQYF. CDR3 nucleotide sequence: TGTGCCAGCAGCTTAGTTGCGGGGTCCCAAGAGACCCAGTACTTC.

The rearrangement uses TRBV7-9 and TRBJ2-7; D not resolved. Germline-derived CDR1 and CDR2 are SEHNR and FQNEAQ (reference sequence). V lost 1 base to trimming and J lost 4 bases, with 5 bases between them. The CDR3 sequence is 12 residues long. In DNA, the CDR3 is TGTGCCAGCAGCTTAGTCGAGTACGAGCAGTACTTC. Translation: CASSLVEYEQYF.

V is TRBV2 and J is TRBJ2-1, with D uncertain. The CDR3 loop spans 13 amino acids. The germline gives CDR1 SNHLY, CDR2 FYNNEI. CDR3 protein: CGRESQYDNEQFF. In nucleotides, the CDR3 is TGTGGCCGCGAATCCCAGTATGACAATGAGCAGTTCTTC.

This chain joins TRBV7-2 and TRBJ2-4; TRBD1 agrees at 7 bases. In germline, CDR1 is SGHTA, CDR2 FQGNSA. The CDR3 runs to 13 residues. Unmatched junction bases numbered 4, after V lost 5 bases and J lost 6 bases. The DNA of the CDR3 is TGTGCCAGCAGCAACAGGGGTGGAAACATTCAGTACTTC. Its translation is CASSNRGGNIQYF.

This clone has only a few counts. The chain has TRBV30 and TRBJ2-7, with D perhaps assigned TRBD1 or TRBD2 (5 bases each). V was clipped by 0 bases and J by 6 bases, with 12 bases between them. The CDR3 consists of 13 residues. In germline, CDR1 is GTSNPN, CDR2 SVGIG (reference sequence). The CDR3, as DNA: TGTGCCTGGAGTGTACGAGGGGACGGCGAGCAGTACTTC. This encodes CAWSVRGDGEQYF. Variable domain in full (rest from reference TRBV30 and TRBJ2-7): SQTIHQWPATLVQPVGSPLSLECTVEGTSNPNLYWYRQAAGRGLQLLFYSVGIGQISSEVPQNLSASRPQDRQFILSSKKLLLSDSGFYLCAWSVRGDGEQYFGPGTRLTVT.

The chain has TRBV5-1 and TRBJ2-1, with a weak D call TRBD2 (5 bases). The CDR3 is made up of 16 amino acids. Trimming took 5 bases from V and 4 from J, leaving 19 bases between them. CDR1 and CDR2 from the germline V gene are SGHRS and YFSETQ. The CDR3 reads CASRGVGGLKYNEQFF. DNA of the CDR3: TGCGCCAGCAGGGGAGTGGGCGGACTGAAATACAATGAGCAGTTCTTC.

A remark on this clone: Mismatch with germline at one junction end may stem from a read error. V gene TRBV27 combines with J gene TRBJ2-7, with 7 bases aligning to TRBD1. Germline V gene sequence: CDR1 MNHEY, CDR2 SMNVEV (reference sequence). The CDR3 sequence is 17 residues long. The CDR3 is CSSSLSNIGARGYEQYF. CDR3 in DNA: TGTTCCAGCAGTTTATCGAATATCGGCGCCAGGGGGTACGAGCAGTACTTC.

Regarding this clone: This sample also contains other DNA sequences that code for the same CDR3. This CDR3 is CASSLAGNEQFF. The CDR3 nucleotides read TGTGCCAGCAGCTTAGCGGGTAATGAGCAGTTCTTC. The chain couples TRBV11-3 to TRBJ2-1; D remains unclear. Germline CDR1 is SGHNT and CDR2 is YENEEA. V lost 1 base to trimming and J lost 7 bases, with 5 bases between them. This CDR3 comprises 12 residues.

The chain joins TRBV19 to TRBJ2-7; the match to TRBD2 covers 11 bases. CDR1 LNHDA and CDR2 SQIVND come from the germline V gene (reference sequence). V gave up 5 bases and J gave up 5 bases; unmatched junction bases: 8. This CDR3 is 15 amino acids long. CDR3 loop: CASSPTSGSGNEQYF. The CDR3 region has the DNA TGTGCCAGTAGTCCAACTAGCGGGAGTGGCAACGAGCAGTACTTC.

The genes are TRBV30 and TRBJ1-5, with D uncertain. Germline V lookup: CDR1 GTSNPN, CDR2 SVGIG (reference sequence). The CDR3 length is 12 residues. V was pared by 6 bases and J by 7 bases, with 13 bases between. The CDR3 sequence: CACTIAGQPQHF. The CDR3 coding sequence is TGTGCCTGCACCATAGCGGGGCAGCCCCAGCATTTT.

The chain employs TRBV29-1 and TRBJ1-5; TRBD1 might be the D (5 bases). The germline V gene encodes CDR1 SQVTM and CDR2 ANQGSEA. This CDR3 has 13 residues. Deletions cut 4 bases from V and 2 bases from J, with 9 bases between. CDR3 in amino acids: CSVGGGGNQPQHF. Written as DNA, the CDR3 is TGCAGCGTTGGTGGGGGGGGCAATCAGCCCCAGCATTTT.

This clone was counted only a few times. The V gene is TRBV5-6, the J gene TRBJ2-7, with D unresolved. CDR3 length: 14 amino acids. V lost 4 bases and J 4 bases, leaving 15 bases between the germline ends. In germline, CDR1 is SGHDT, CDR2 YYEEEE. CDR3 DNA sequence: TGTGCCAGCAGCCTTTATGGGAATGTGTACGAGCAGTACTTC. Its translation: CASSLYGNVYEQYF.

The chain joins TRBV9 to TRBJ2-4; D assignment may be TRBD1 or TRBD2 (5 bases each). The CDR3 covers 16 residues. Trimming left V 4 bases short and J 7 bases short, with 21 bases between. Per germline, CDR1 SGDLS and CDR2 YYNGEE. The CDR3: CASSPGAADGWNIQYF. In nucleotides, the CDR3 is TGTGCCAGCAGCCCCGGGGCAGCGGATGGGTGGAACATTCAGTACTTC.

CDR3 sequence: CASSLFLGNTIYF. CDR3 nucleotide sequence: TGTGCCAGCAGCCTTTTTTTGGGGAACACCATATATTTT. V and J are TRBV9 and TRBJ1-3; D ambiguous. The CDR3 contains 13 residues. Germline-derived CDR1 and CDR2 are SGDLS and YYNGEE. The germline V and J ends were trimmed by 4 bases and 7 bases, with 12 bases remaining between them.

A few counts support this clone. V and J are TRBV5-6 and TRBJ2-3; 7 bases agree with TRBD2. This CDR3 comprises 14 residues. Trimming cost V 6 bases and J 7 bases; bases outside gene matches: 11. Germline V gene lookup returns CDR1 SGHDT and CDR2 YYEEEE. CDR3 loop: CASIIGRAQHTQYF. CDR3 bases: TGTGCCAGCATCATTGGGAGGGCTCAACATACGCAGTATTTT.

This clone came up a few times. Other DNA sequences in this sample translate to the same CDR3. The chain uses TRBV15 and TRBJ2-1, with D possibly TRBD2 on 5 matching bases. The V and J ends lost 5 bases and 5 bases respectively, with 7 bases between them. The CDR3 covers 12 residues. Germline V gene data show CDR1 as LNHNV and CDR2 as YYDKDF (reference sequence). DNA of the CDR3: TGTGCCACCAGCTCGCGGGACAATGAGCAGTTCTTC. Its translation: CATSSRDNEQFF.